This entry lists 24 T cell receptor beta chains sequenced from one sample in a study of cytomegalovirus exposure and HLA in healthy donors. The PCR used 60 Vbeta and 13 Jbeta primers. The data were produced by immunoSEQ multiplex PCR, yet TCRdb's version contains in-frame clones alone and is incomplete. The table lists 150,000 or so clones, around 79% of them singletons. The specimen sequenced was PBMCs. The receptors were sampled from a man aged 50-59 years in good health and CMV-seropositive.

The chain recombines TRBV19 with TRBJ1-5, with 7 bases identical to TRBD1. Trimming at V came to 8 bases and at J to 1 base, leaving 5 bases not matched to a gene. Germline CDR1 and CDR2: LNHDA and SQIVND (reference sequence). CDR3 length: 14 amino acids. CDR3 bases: TGTGCCAGTGCTGGACAGGCAAGCAATCAGCCCCAGCATTTT. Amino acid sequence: CASAGQASNQPQHF.

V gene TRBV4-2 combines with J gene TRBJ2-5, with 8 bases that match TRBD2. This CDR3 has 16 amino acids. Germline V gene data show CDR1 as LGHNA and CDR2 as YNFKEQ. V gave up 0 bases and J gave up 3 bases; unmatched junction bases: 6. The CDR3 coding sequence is TGTGCCAGCAGCCAAGAAATCGCGGGACTAGAAGAGACCCAGTACTTC. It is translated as CASSQEIAGLEETQYF.

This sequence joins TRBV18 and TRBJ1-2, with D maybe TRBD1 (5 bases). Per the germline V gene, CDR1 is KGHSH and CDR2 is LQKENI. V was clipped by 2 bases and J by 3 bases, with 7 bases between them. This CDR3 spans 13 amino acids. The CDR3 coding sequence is TGTGCCAGCTCACCAGGCAGGGACTATGGCTACACCTTC. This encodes CASSPGRDYGYTF.

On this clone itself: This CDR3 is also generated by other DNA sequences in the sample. CDR3 amino acids: CASSLAGGTDTQYF. CDR3 sequence (DNA): TGCGCCAGCAGCCTAGCGGGGGGAACAGATACGCAGTATTTT. The V and J genes are TRBV5-1 and TRBJ2-3, with TRBD2 matching over 11 bases. Germline V gene data show CDR1 as SGHRS and CDR2 as YFSETQ. V was pared by 4 bases and J by 3 bases, with 1 base of the junction left unmatched. This CDR3 has 14 residues.

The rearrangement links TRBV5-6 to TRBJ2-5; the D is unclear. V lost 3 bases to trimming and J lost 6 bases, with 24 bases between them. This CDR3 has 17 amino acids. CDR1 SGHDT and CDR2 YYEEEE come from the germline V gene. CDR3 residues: CASSSTMYSVTDQTQYF. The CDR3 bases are TGTGCCAGCAGCTCTACGATGTATTCGGTTACAGACCAGACCCAGTACTTC.

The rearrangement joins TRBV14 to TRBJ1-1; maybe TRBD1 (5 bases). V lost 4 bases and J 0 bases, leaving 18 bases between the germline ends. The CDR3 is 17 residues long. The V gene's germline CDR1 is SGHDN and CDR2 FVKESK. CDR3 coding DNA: TGTGCCAGCAGCCCAGGCTTGAAGACAGCCTTGAACACTGAAGCTTTCTTT. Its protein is CASSPGLKTALNTEAFF.

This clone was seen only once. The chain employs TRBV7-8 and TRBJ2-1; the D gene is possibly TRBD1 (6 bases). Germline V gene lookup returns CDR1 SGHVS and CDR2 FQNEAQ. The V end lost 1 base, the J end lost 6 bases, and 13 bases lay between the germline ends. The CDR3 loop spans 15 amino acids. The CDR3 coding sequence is TGTGCCAGCAGCTTAGAACAGGGACGTTTCAATGAGCAGTTCTTC. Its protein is CASSLEQGRFNEQFF.

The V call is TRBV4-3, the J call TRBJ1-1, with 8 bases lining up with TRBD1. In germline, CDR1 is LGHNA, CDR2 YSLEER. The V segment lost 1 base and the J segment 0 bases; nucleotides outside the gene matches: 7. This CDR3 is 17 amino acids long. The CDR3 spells CASSQGPRGPMNTEAFF. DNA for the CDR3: TGCGCCAGCAGCCAAGGCCCCAGGGGGCCCATGAACACTGAAGCTTTCTTT.

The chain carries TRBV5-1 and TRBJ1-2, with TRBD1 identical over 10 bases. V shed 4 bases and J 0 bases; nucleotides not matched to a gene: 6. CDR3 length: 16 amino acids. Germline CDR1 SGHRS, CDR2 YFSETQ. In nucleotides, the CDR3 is TGCGCCAGCAGCCATGGACAGGGGGTTTCTAACTATGGCTACACCTTC. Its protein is CASSHGQGVSNYGYTF.

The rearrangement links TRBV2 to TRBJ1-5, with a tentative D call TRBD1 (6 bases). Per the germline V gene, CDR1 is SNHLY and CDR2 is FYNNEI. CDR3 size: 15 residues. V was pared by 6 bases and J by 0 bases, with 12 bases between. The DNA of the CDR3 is TGTGCCAGCAGAGGACAGACAATTAGCAATCAGCCCCAGCATTTT. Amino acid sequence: CASRGQTISNQPQHF.

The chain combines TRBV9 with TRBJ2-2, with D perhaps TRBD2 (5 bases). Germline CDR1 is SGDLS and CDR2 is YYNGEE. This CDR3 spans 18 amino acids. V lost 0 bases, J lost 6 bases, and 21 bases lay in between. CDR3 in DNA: TGTGCCAGCAGCGTAGGACTTCCTGGCGGGTTAGTCGCCGGGGAGCTGTTTTTT. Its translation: CASSVGLPGGLVAGELFF.

The CDR3 region has the DNA TGTGCCAGCAGCCTGATAAACAGGGTTGGCTACACCTTC. It encodes CASSLINRVGYTF. The chain is built from TRBV14 and TRBJ1-2, with D maybe TRBD1 (6 bases). V lost 4 bases and J 7 bases, leaving 13 bases between the germline ends. There are 13 residues in the CDR3. Germline V gene data show CDR1 as SGHDN and CDR2 as FVKESK.

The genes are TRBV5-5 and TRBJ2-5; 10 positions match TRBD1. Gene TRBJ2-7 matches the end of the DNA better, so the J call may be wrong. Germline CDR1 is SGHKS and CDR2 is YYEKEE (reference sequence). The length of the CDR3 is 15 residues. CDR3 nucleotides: TGTGCCAGCAGCTTGTCGACAGGGGGCAAGGGCGAGCAGTACTTC. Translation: CASSLSTGGKGEQYF.

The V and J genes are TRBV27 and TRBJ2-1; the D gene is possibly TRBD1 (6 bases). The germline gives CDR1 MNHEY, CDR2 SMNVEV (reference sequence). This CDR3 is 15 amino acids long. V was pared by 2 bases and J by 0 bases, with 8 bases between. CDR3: CASSLEDSSYNEQFF. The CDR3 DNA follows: TGTGCCAGCAGTTTAGAGGACAGCTCCTACAATGAGCAGTTCTTC.

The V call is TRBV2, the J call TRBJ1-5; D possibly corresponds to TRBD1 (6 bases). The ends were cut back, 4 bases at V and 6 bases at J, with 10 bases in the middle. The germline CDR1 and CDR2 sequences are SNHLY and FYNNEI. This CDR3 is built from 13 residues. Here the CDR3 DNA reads TGTGCCAGCAGTGCAGGGGTGGGTCAGCCCCAGCATTTT. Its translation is CASSAGVGQPQHF.

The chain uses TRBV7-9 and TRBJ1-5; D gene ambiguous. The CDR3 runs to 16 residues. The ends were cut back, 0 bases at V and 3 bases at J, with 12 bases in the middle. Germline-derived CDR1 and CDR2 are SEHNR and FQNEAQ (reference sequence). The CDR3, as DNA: TGTGCCAGCAGCTTAGCGCTCGGGGTTGACAATCAGCCCCAGCATTTT. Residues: CASSLALGVDNQPQHF.

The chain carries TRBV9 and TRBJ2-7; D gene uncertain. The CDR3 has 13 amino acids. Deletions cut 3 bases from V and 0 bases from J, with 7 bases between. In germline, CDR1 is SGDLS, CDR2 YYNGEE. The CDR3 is CASSGGTSYEQYF. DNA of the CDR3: TGTGCCAGCAGCGGAGGCACCTCCTACGAGCAGTACTTC. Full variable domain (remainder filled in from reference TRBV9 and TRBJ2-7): DSGVTQTPKHLITATGQRVTLRCSPRSGDLSVYWYQQSLDQGLQFLIQYYNGEERAKGNILERFSAQQFPDLHSELNLSSLELGDSALYFCASSGGTSYEQYFGPGTRLTVT.

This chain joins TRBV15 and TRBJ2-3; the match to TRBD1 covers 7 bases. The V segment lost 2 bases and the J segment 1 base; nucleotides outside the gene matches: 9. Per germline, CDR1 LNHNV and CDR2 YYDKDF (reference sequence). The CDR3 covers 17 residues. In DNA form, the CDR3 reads TGTGCCACCAGCAGATACTCCACAGGGGACCGCACAGATACGCAGTATTTT. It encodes CATSRYSTGDRTDTQYF.

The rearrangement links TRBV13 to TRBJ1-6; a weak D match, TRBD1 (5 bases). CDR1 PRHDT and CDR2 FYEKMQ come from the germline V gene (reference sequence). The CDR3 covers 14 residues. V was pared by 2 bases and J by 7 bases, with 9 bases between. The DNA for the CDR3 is TGTGCCAGCAGCTTATTTTCAGGGAATTCACCCCTCCACTTT. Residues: CASSLFSGNSPLHF.

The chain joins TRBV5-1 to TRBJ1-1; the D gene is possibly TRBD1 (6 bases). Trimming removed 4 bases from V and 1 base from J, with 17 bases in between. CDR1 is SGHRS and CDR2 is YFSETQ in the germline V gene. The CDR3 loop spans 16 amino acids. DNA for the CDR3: TGCGCCAGCAGCCGGGACGGAGGGGGGGGGAACACTGAAGCTTTCTTT. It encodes CASSRDGGGGNTEAFF.

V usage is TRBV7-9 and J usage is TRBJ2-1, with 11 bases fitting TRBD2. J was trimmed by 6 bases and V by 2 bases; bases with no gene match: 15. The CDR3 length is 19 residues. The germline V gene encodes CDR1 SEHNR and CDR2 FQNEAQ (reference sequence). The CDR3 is CASSLWETSGVKRLNEQFF. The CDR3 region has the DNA TGTGCCAGCAGCTTATGGGAGACTAGCGGGGTAAAGCGCCTCAATGAGCAGTTCTTC.

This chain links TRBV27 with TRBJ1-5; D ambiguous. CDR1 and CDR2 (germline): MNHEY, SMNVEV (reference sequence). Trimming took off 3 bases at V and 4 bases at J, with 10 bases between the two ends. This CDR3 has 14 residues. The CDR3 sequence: CASSLRSVNQPQHF. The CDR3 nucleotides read TGTGCCAGCAGTTTGAGGTCAGTTAATCAGCCCCAGCATTTT.

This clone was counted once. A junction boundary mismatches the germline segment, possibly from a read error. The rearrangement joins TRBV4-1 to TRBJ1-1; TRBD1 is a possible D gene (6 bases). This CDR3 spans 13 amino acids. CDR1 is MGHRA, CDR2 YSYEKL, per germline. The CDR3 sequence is CASSQVGHRAAVF. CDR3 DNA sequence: TGCGCCAGCAGCCAAGTAGGGCACAGGGCCGCGGTCTTT.

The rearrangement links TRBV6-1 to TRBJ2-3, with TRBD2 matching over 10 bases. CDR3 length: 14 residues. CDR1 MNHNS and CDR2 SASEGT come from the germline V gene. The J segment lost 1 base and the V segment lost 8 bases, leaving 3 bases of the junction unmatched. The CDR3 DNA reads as TGTGCCAGCGCCCTAGCGGGGGGCACAGATACGCAGTATTTT. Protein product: CASALAGGTDTQYF.